A selection of T cell receptor beta chains follows, all from one sample in a study of T cells in Graves' hyperthyroidism and ophthalmopathy. TCRdb analysed the multiplex PCR reads with MiXCR anew, one entry per CDR3 protein. Altogether hundreds of thousands of distinct CDR3 sequences are present, approximately 14% being singletons, with the ten largest covering 3.5% to 4.5%. The sequenced sample consisted of blood. All receptors derive from a woman aged 40 to 55 with Graves' ophthalmopathy. The conserved cysteine and the conserved F or W are not part of the CDR3 here. Fields, in order: clone size, V gene, J gene, CDR3 protein. Clone size, where shown, is once, few, many, or a class for clones that have expanded.

clone_size: -; v_call: TRBV6-2/TRBV6-3; j_call: TRBJ1-2; cdr3_aa: ASSSSRGEFGYT
clone_size: many; v_call: TRBV28; j_call: TRBJ2-2; cdr3_aa: ASNGLAGGPKGQDTGELF
clone_size: many; v_call: TRBV30; j_call: TRBJ2-5; cdr3_aa: AWSVGTSGRETQY
clone_size: many; v_call: TRBV28; j_call: TRBJ1-3; cdr3_aa: ASSSTDRVILLSGNTIY
clone_size: -; v_call: TRBV2; j_call: TRBJ2-2; cdr3_aa: ASTRDGNTGELF
clone_size: many; v_call: TRBV7-8; j_call: TRBJ2-7; cdr3_aa: ASSLRSQAGGYEQY
clone_size: -; v_call: TRBV28; j_call: TRBJ2-7; cdr3_aa: ANKTAGGLSYEQY
clone_size: many; v_call: TRBV10-1; j_call: TRBJ1-5; cdr3_aa: AITGLARQPQH
clone_size: many; v_call: TRBV20-1; j_call: TRBJ1-1; cdr3_aa: SARRVGVDTEAF
clone_size: many; v_call: TRBV12-3/TRBV12-4; j_call: TRBJ2-5; cdr3_aa: ASSKTGRGQETQY
clone_size: many; v_call: TRBV6-1; j_call: TRBJ2-2; cdr3_aa: ASAQGAGELF
clone_size: -; v_call: TRBV9; j_call: TRBJ2-2; cdr3_aa: ASSAEGGPGAGELF
clone_size: many; v_call: TRBV7-2; j_call: TRBJ2-5; cdr3_aa: ASRLTGGQETQY
clone_size: many; v_call: TRBV12-3/TRBV12-4; j_call: TRBJ2-7; cdr3_aa: ASSLEGQGASWEQY
clone_size: many; v_call: TRBV7-2; j_call: TRBJ1-1; cdr3_aa: ASSVAGSPNTEAF
clone_size: many; v_call: TRBV7-2; j_call: TRBJ2-5; cdr3_aa: ASSLGPGRETQY
clone_size: -; v_call: TRBV28; j_call: TRBJ2-7; cdr3_aa: ATLTPGQGGEQY
clone_size: -; v_call: TRBV5-1; j_call: TRBJ2-6; cdr3_aa: ASSLERRSSGANVLT
clone_size: many; v_call: TRBV29-1; j_call: TRBJ1-1; cdr3_aa: SALLTATLNTEAF
clone_size: many; v_call: TRBV15; j_call: TRBJ2-1; cdr3_aa: ATSTGAGMGYNEQF
clone_size: many; v_call: TRBV27; j_call: TRBJ2-5; cdr3_aa: ASSTTGGAVETQY
clone_size: many; v_call: TRBV15; j_call: TRBJ2-7; cdr3_aa: ATSGGGSGDEQY
clone_size: many; v_call: TRBV3-1; j_call: TRBJ2-7; cdr3_aa: ASSQRGLEQY